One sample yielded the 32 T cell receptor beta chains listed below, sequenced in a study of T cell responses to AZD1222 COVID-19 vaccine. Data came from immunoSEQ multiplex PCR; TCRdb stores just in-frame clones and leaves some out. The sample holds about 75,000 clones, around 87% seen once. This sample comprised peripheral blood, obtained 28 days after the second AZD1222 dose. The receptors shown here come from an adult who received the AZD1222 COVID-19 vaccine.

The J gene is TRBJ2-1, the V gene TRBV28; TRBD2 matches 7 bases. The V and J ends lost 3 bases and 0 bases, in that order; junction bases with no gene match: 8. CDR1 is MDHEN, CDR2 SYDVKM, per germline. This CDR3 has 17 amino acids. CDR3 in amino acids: CASSLEAGFSSYNEQFF. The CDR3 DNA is TGTGCCAGCAGTTTGGAAGCGGGGTTCAGCTCCTACAATGAGCAGTTCTTC.

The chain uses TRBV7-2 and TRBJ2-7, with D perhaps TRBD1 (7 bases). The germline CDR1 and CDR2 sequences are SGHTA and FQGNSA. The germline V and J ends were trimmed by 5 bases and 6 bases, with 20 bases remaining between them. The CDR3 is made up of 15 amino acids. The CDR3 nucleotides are TGTGCCAGCAGCCAGAGGGGGCGGGGCGCGGGCGAGCAGTACTTC. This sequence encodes CASSQRGRGAGEQYF.

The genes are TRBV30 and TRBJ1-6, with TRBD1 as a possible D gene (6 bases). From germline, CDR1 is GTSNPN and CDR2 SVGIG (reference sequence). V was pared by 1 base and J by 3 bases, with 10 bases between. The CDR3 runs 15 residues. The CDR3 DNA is TGTGCCTGGAGTGAAGGAGGGGGCTATAATTCACCCCTCCACTTT. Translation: CAWSEGGGYNSPLHF.

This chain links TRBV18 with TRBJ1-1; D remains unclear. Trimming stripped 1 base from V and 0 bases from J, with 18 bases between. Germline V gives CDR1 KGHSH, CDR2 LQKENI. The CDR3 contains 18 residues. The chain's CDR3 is CASSPQGPSFAMNTEAFF. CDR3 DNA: TGTGCCAGCTCACCACAAGGACCCTCCTTCGCTATGAACACTGAAGCTTTCTTT. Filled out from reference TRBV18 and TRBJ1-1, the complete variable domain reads NAGVMQNPRHLVRRRGQEARLRCSPMKGHSHVYWYRQLPEEGLKFMVYLQKENIIDESGMPKERFSAEFPKEGPSILRIQQVVRGDSAAYFCASSPQGPSFAMNTEAFFGQGTRLTVV.

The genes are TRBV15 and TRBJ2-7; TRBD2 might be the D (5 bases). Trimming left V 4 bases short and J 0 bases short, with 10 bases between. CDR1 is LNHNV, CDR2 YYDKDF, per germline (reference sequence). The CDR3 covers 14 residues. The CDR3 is CATSKTGSSYEQYF. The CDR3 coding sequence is TGTGCCACCAGCAAGACGGGAAGCTCCTACGAGCAGTACTTC. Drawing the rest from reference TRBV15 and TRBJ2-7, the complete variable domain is DAMVIQNPRYQVTQFGKPVTLSCSQTLNHNVMYWYQQKSSQAPKLLFHYYDKDFNNEADTPDNFQSRRPNTSFCFLDIRSPGLGDTAMYLCATSKTGSSYEQYFGPGTRLTVT.

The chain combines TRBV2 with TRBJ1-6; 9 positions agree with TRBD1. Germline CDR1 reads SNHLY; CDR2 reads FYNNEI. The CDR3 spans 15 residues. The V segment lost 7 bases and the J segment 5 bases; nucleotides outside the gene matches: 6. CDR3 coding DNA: TGTGCCAGCAATAACAGGGGGCGGGATAATTCACCCCTCCACTTT. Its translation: CASNNRGRDNSPLHF.

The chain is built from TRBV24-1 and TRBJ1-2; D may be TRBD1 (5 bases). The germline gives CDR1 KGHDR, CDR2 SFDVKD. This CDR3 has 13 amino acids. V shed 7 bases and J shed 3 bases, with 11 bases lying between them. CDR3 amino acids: CATRGRGDYGYTF. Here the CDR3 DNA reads TGTGCCACCAGAGGCCGGGGCGACTATGGCTACACCTTC.

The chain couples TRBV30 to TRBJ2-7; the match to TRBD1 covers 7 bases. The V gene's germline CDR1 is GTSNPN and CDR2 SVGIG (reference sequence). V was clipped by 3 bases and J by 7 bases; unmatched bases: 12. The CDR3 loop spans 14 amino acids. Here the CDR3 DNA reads TGTGCCTGGAGAAAGGGGGCAAATTCGGGTGAGCAGTACTTC. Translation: CAWRKGANSGEQYF.

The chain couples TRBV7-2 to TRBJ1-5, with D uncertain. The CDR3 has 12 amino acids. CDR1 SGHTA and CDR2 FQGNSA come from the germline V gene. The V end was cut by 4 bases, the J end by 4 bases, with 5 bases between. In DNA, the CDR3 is TGTGCCAGCAGCTCAACTAATCAGCCCCAGCATTTT. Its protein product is CASSSTNQPQHF.

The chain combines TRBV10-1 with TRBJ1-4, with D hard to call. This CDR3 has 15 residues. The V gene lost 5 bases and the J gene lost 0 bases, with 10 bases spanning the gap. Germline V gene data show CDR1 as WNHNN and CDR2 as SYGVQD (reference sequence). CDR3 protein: CASSREQSTNEKLFF. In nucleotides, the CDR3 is TGCGCCAGCAGTAGGGAACAGTCAACTAATGAAAAACTGTTTTTT.

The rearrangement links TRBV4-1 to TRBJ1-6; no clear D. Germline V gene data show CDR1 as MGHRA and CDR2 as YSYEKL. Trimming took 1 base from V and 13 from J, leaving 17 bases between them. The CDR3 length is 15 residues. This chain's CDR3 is CASSQGMASGSPLHF. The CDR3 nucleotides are TGCGCCAGCAGCCAAGGCATGGCCAGCGGTTCGCCCCTCCACTTT.

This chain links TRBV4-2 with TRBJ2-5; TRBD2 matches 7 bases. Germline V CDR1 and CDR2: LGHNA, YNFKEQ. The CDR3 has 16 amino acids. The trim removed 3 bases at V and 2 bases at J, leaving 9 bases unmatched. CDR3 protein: CASSHNTLADQETQYF. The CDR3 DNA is TGTGCCAGCAGCCATAACACGCTAGCGGATCAAGAGACCCAGTACTTC.

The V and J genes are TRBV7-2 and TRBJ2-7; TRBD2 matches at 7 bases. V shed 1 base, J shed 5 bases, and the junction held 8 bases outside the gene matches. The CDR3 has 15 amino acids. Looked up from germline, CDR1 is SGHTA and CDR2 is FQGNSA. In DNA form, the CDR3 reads TGTGCCAGCAGCTTAGGAGGTATAAGCGGGAACGAGCAGTACTTC. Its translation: CASSLGGISGNEQYF.

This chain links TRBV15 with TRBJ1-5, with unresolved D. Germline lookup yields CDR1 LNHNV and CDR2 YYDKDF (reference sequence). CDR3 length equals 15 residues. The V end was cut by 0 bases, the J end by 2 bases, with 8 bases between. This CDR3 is CATSRDLTRNQPQHF. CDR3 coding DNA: TGTGCCACCAGCAGAGATTTGACCCGCAATCAGCCCCAGCATTTT.

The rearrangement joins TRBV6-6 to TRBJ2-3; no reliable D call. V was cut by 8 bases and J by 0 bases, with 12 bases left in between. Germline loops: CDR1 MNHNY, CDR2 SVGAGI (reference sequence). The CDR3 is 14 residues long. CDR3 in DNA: TGTGCCAGCGCTCGCTATCCCAGCACAGATACGCAGTATTTT. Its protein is CASARYPSTDTQYF.

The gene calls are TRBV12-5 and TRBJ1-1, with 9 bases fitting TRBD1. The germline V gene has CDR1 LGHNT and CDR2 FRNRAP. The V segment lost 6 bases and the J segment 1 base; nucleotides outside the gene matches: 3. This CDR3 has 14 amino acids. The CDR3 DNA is TGTGCTAGTGGGACAGGGGGAAAGAACACTGAAGCTTTCTTT. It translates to CASGTGGKNTEAFF.

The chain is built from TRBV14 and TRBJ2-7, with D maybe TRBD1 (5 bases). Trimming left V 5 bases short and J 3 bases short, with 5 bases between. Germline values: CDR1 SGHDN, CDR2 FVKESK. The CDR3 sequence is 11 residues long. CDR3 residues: CASSDSYEQYF. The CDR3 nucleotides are TGTGCCAGCAGCGACAGCTACGAGCAGTACTTC.

The CDR3 sequence: CASSLSNSPLHF. The CDR3 nucleotides read TGTGCCAGCAGCTTAAGTAATTCACCCCTCCACTTT. The genes are TRBV7-2 and TRBJ1-6; D is ambiguous. This CDR3 has 12 residues. CDR1 is SGHTA, CDR2 FQGNSA, per germline. Between the trimmed V and J ends, which lost 2 bases and 6 bases, there was a span of 2 bases.

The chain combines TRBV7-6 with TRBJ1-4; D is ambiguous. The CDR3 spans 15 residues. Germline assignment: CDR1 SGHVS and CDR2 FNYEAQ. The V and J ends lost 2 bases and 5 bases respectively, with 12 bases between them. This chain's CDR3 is CASSLFGEVNEKLFF. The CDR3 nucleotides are TGTGCCAGCAGCTTATTTGGGGAAGTAAATGAAAAACTGTTTTTT.

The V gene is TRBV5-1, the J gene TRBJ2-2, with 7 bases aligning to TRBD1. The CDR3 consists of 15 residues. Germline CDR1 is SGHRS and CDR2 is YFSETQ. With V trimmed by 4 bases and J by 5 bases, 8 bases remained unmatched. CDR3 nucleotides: TGCGCCAGCAGCATACAGGGGCAGGGAACCGGGGAGCTGTTTTTT. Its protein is CASSIQGQGTGELFF.

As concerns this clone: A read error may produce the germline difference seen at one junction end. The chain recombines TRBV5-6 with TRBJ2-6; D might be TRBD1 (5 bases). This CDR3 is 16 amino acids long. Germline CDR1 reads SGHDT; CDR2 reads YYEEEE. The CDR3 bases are TGTGCCAGCAGCTTGAGGGGATTGTCTGGGTCCAACGTCCTGACTTTC. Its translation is CASSLRGLSGSNVLTF. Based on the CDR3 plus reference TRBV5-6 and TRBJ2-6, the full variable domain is DAGVTQSPTHLIKTRGQQVTLRCSPKSGHDTVSWYQQALGQGPQFIFQYYEEEERQRGNFPDRFSGHQFPNYSSELNVNALLLGDSALYLCASSLRGLSGSNVLTFGAGSRLTVL.

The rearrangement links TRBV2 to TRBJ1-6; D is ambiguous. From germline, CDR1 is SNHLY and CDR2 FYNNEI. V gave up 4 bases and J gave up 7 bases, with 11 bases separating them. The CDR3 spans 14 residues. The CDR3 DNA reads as TGTGCCAGCAGTGTTATGGGGAACAATTCACCCCTCCACTTT. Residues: CASSVMGNNSPLHF.

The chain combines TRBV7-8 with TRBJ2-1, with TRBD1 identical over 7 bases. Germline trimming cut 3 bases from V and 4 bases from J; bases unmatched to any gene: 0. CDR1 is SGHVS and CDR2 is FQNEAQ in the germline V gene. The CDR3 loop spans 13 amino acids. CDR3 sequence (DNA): TGTGCCAGCAGCTTGACAGGGTACAATGAGCAGTTCTTC. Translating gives CASSLTGYNEQFF.

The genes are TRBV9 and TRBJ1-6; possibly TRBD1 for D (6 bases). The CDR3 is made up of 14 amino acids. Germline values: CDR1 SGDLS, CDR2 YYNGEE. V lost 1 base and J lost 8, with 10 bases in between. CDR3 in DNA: TGTGCCAGCAGCGTATACAGGGTGGATTCACCCCTCCACTTT. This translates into CASSVYRVDSPLHF.

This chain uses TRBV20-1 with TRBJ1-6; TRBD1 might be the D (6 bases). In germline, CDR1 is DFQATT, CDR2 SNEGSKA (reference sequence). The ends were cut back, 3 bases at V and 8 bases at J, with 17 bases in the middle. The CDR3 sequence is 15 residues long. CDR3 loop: CSASPKDRRYSPLHF. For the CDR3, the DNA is TGCAGTGCTAGTCCCAAAGACAGGCGGTATTCACCCCTCCACTTT.

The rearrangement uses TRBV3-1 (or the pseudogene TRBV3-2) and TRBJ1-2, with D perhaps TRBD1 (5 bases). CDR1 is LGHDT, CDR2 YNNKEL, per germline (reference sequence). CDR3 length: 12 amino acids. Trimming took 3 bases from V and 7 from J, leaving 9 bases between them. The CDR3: CASSQRGTGYTF. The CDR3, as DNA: TGTGCCAGCAGCCAGAGAGGGACTGGCTACACCTTC.

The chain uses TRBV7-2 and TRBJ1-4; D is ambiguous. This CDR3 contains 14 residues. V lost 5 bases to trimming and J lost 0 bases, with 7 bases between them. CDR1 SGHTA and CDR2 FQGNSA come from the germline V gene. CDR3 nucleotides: TGTGCCAGCAGCCGTACTGCAACTAATGAAAAACTGTTTTTT. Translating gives CASSRTATNEKLFF.

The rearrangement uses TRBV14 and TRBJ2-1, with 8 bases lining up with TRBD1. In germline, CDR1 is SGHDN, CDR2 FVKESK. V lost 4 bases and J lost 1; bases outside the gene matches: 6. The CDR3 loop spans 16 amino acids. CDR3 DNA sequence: TGTGCCAGCAGCCGAGCCTGGACAGGGTCCTACAATGAGCAGTTCTTC. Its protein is CASSRAWTGSYNEQFF.

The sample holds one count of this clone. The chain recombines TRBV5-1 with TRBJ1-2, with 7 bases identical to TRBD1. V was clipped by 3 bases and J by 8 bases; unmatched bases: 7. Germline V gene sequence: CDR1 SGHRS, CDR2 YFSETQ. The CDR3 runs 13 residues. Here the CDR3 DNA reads TGCGCCAGCAGCTGGGGGACAGAAGGGGGCTACACCTTC. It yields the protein CASSWGTEGGYTF.

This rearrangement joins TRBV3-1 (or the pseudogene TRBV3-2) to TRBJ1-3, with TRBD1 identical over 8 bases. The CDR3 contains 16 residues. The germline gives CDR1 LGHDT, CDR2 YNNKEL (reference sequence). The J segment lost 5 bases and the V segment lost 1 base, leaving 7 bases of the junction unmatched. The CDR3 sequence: CASSQAPGTGRNTIYF. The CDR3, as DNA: TGTGCCAGCAGCCAAGCCCCCGGGACAGGCAGAAACACCATATATTTT.

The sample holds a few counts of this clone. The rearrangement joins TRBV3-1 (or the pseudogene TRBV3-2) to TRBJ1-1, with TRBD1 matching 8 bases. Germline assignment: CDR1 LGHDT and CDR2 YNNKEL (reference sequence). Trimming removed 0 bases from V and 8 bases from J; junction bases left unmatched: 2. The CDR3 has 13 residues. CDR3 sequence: CASSQDWDREAFF. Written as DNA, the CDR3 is TGTGCCAGCAGCCAAGATTGGGACAGGGAAGCTTTCTTT.

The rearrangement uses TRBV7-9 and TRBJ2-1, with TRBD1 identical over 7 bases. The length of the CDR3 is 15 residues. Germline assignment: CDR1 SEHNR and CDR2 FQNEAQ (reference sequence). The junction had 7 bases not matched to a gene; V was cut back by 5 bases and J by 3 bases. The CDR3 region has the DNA TGTGCCAGCAGCCCCGGGACAGAAAGCTACAATGAGCAGTTCTTC. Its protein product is CASSPGTESYNEQFF. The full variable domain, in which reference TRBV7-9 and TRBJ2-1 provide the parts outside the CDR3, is DTGVSQNPRHKITKRGQNVTFRCDPISEHNRLYWYRQTLGQGPEFLTYFQNEAQLEKSRLLSDRFSAERPKGSFSTLEIQRTEQGDSAMYLCASSPGTESYNEQFFGPGTRLTVL.